These 2 T cell receptor beta chains were all obtained from the same sample, sequenced in a study of low-dose radiotherapy and immunotherapy resistance in tumors. Amplification, which lasted around 22 PCR cycles, used a constant-region primer and V-primer adapter to amplify TCRs. TCRdb re-called the reads through MiXCR, storing one row per CDR3 protein. The repertoire consists of tens of thousands of distinct CDR3 sequences, with 10% to 15% occurring once and the leading ten covering 5.5% to 7.5%. Time point meaning: before trial treatment. The sample here was PBMCs, taken before treatment. Receptors were obtained from a female donor with ovarian cancer.

About this clonotype: One base separates it from a far larger clone, so it is likely a read error. The chain carries TRBV18 and TRBJ2-1; 8 nucleotides line up with TRBD1. Per germline, CDR1 KGHSH and CDR2 LQKENI. CDR3 length: 15 residues. This chain's CDR3 is CATSDPRQGSNEEFF. The DNA of the CDR3 is TGTGCCACCAGTGACCCGCGACAGGGGAGCAATGAGGAGTTCTTC. The whole variable domain, remainder taken from reference TRBV18 and TRBJ2-1, is NAGVMQNPRHLVRRRGQEARLRCSPMKGHSHVYWYRQLPEEGLKFMVYLQKENIIDESGMPKERFSAEFPKEGPSILRIQQVVRGDSAAYFCATSDPRQGSNEEFFGPGTRLTVL.

This clonotype is medium-sized. This CDR3 is CAISDGSNPLEQYF. The DNA of the CDR3 is TGTGCCATCAGTGATGGGTCCAACCCCCTCGAGCAGTACTTC. The rearrangement links TRBV10-3 to TRBJ2-7; D remains ambiguous. V shed 3 bases and J shed 6 bases, with 15 bases lying between them. Germline values: CDR1 ENHRY, CDR2 SYGVKD. CDR3 length: 14 amino acids.